This T cell receptor (beta chain) emerged from a study of blood T cell repertoires in COVID-19. Measured with immunoSEQ multiplex PCR; TCRdb has only the in-frame clones, and not every one. Here the sample spans hundreds of thousands of clones, roughly nine tenths being singletons. The CDR3 spans 15 residues. This clone was observed once. The sequencing sample was made of peripheral blood. This clonotype originated in a middle-aged man with acute or convalescent COVID-19. This chain links TRBV21-1 with TRBJ1-1; TRBD1, the D gene given by the table, was not confirmed from the DNA. TRBV21-1 constitutes a pseudogene. The CDR3 DNA reads as TGTGCCAGCAGCAAAGAGGACAGGATGAACACTGAAGCTTTCTTT. Amino acids: CASSKEDRMNTEAFF.